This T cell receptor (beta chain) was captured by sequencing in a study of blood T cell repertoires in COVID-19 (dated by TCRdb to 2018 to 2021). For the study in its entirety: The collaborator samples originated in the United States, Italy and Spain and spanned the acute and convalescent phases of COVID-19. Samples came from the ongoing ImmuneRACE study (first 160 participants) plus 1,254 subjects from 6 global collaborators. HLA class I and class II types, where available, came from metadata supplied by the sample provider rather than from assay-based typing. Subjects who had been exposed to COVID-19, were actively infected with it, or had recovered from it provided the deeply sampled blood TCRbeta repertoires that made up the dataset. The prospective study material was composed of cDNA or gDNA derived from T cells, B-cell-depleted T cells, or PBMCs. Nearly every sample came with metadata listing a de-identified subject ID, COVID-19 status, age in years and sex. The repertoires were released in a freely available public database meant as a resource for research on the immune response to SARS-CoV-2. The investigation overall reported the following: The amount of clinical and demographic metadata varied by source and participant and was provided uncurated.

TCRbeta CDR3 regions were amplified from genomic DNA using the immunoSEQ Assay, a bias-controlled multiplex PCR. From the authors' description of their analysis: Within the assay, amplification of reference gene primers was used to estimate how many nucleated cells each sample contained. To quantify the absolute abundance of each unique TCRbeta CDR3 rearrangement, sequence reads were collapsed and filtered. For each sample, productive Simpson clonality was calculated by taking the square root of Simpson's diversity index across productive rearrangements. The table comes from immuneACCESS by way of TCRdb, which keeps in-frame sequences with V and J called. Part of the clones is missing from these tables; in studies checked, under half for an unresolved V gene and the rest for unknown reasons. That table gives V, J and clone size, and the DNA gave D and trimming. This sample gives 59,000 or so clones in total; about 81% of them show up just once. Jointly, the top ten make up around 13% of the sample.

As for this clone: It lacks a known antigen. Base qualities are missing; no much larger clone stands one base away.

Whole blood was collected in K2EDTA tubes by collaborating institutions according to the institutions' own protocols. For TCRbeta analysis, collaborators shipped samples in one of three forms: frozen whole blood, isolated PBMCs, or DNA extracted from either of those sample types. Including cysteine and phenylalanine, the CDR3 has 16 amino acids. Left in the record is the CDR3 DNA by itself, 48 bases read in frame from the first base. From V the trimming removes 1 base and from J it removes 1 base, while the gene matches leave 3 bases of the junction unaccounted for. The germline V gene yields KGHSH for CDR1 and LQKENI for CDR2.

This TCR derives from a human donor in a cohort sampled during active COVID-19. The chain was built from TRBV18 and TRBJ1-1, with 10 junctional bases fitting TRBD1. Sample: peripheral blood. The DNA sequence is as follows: TGTGCCAGCTCACCACTAGGGACAGGGGCGAACACTGAAGCTTTCTTT. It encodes CASSPLGTGANTEAFF.